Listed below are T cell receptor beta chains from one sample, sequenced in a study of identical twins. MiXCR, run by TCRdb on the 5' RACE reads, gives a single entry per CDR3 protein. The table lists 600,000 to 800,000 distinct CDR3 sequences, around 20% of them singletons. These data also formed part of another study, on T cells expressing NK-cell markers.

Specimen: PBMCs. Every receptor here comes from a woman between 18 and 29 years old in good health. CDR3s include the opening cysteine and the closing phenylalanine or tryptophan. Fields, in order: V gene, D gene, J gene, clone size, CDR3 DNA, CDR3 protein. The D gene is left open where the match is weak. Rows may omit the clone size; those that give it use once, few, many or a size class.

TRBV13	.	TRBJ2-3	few	TGTGCCAGCAGCTCCAACGTAGCAGATACGCAGTATTTT	CASSSNVADTQYF
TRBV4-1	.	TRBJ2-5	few	TGCGCCAGCAGCCAAGCCATACAAGAGACCCAGTACTTC	CASSQAIQETQYF
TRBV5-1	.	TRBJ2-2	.	TGCGCCAGCAGCTTGGACAACCCATGGAACACCGGGGAGCTGTTTTTT	CASSLDNPWNTGELFF
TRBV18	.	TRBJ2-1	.	TGTGCCAGCTCACCTGAATCGGAGAATGAGCAGTTCTTC	CASSPESENEQFF
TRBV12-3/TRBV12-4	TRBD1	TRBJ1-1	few	TGTGCCAGCAGTTCACAGGGGGCTAGGGAAGCTTTCTTT	CASSSQGAREAFF
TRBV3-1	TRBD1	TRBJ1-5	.	TGTGCCAGCAGCCAGGGACAGGGACCCCAGCATTTT	CASSQGQGPQHF
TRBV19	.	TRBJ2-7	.	TGTGCCAGTAGTATCCGACTAGAGTCCTACGAGCAGTACTTC	CASSIRLESYEQYF
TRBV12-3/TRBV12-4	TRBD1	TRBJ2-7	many	TGTGCCAGCAGTTTCGGCGGGACAGGGTCGCGCGAGCAGTACTTC	CASSFGGTGSREQYF
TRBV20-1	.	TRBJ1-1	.	TGCTGTGCCAGACGATCGGCAGCCTATTCCTTGAACACTGAAGCTTTCTTT	CCARRSAAYSLNTEAFF
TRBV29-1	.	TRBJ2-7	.	TGCAGCGTTGTAGATCGACCCTACGAGCAGTACTTC	CSVVDRPYEQYF
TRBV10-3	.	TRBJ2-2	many	TGTGCCATCAGGCAGAGGGCAGTTGCGAACACCGGGGAGCTGTTTTTT	CAIRQRAVANTGELFF
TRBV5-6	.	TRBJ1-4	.	TGTGCCAGCAGCCCCGGGGCCGTCGAAAAACTGTTTTTT	CASSPGAVEKLFF
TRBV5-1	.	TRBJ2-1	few	TGCGCCAGCAGCTTGGGTATAAGCGGTCATAGGGTCGTTGAGCAGTTCTTC	CASSLGISGHRVVEQFF
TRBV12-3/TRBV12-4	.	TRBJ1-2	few	TGTGCCAGTGGGGGCCTTGGCGGCTACACCTTC	CASGGLGGYTF
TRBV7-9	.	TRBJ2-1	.	TGTGCCAGCAGCTCCCCCCTGGGCAATGAGCAGTTCTTC	CASSSPLGNEQFF
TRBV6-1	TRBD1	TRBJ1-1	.	TGTGCCAGCAGAGGACAGGGTTTCGCTGAAGCTTTCTTT	CASRGQGFAEAFF
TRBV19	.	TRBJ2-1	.	TGTGCCAGTAGAAATAGCGAGGCAAAAAATGAGCAGTTCTTC	CASRNSEAKNEQFF
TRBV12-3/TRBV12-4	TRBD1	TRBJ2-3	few	TGTGCCAGCACCTCAATCCCGGGACAGGGTCCAGATACGCAGTATTTT	CASTSIPGQGPDTQYF
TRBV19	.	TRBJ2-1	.	TGTGCCAGTAGTACCCTGCGGAAAGGCGACCGTGATGAGCAGTTCTTC	CASSTLRKGDRDEQFF
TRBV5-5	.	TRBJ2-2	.	TGTGCCAGCAGCATTACGACTTACACCGGGGAGCTGTTTTTT	CASSITTYTGELFF
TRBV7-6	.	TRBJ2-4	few	TGTGCCAGCAGCCCCGACCCTCGAGCCAAAAACATTCAGTACTTC	CASSPDPRAKNIQYF
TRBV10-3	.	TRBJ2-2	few	TGTGCCATCAGTGAGAGAGCCGGGGAGCTGTTTTTT	CAISERAGELFF
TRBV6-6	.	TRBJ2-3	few	TGTGCCAGCAGTTACACCCCACATACGCAGTATTTT	CASSYTPHTQYF
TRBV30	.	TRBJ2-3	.	TGTGCCTGGATCTCCCAGATTCTACGAGCGCAGTATTTT	CAWISQILRAQYF
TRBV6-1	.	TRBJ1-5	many	TGTGCCAGCAGCCCAGAGGACAGTGGGGTTCAGCCCCAGCATTTT	CASSPEDSGVQPQHF
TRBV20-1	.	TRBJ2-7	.	TGCAGTGGAGCGGATACCTACGAGCAGTACTTC	CSGADTYEQYF
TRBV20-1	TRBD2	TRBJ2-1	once	TGCAGTGCTAGAGTCGGGACTAGCGGGACAGGTGAGCAGTTCTTC	CSARVGTSGTGEQFF